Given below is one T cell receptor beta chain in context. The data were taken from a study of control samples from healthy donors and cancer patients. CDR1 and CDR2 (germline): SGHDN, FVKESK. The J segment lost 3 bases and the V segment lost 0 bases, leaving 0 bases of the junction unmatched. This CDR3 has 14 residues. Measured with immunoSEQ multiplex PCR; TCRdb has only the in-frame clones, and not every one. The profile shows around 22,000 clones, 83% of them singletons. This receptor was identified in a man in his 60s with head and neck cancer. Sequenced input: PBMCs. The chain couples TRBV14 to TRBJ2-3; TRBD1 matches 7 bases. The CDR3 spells CASSQDRGTDTQYF. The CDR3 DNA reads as TGTGCCAGCAGCCAAGACAGGGGGACAGATACGCAGTATTTT.